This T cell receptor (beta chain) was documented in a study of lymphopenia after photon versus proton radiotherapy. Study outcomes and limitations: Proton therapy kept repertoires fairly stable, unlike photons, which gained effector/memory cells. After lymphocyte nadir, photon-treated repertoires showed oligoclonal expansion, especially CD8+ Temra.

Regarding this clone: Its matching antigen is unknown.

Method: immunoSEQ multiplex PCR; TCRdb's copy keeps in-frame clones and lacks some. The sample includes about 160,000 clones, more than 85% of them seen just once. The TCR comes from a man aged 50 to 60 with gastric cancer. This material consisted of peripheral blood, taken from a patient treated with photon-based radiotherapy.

The CDR3 coding sequence is TGTGCCAGCAGCATGGGACTAGCGAGCGCAGATACGCAGTATTTT. The encoded protein is CASSMGLASADTQYF. The chain links TRBV5-6 to TRBJ2-3, with 10 bases that match TRBD2. CDR3 length: 15 residues. V lost 4 bases and J lost 4; bases outside the gene matches: 6. Per the germline V gene, CDR1 is SGHDT and CDR2 is YYEEEE.